The 22 T cell receptor beta chains in this list originate from one sample, sequenced in a study of Tregs in tolerant kidney transplant recipients. Some clones are missing from TCRdb's copy, which holds only in-frame ones; the method was immunoSEQ multiplex PCR. The table includes approximately 260,000 clones, more than 65% detected once. The source material was CD4+ T cells from blood. These receptors were taken from a human donor in good health.

The chain uses TRBV11-2 and TRBJ2-7; tentatively, D is TRBD2 (6 bases). With 1 base removed from V and 4 bases from J, the gap between germline ends came to 17 bases. This CDR3 has 16 residues. CDR1 and CDR2 (germline): SGHAT, FQNNGV. CDR3 DNA sequence: TGTGCCAGCAGCTTAGGTTCGGTCGGGGGAATATACGAGCAGTACTTC. It specifies CASSLGSVGGIYEQYF.

The V and J genes are TRBV6-6 and TRBJ1-6; D unclear. The CDR3 loop spans 14 amino acids. Germline CDR1 and CDR2: MNHNY and SVGAGI (reference sequence). The V and J ends lost 8 bases and 5 bases respectively, with 13 bases between them. CDR3 sequence reads: CASGWSGDNSPLHF. The CDR3 coding sequence is TGTGCCAGCGGGTGGTCCGGAGATAATTCACCCCTCCACTTT.

The rearrangement links TRBV6-5 to TRBJ2-5, with 9 bases aligning to TRBD1. The closer fit of TRBJ2-7 to the DNA end suggests the J call may be wrong. CDR3 length: 13 amino acids. Per germline, CDR1 MNHEY and CDR2 SVGAGI. The CDR3 DNA follows: TGTGCCAGCACCCGGACAGGGGCCTACGAGCAGTACTTC. Its translation is CASTRTGAYEQYF.

In its sample, this clone was seen a few times. The rearrangement joins TRBV5-4 to TRBJ2-7, with TRBD1 matching 7 bases. The CDR3 contains 14 residues. Germline CDR1 is SGHNT and CDR2 is YYREEE (reference sequence). V shed 4 bases, J shed 1 base, and the junction held 5 bases outside the gene matches. CDR3 sequence: CASSRDSSSYEQYF. CDR3 coding DNA: TGTGCCAGCAGCCGGGACAGCTCATCCTACGAGCAGTACTTC.

About this clone itself: The sample contains more than one DNA sequence encoding this CDR3. The chain couples TRBV19 to TRBJ1-2; TRBD1 aligns across 8 bases. The CDR3 runs to 14 residues. Germline V lookup: CDR1 LNHDA, CDR2 SQIVND (reference sequence). The V gene end was trimmed by 5 bases and the J gene end by 7 bases; junction bases not matched to a gene: 9. The CDR3: CASSFPRGLSGYTF. In DNA, the CDR3 is TGTGCCAGTAGTTTCCCCAGGGGGCTTAGTGGCTACACCTTC.

The chain recombines TRBV7-9 with TRBJ1-2; 7 bases agree with TRBD1. The CDR3 totals 13 residues. V shed 3 bases and J 11 bases; nucleotides not matched to a gene: 9. Looked up from germline, CDR1 is SEHNR and CDR2 is FQNEAQ (reference sequence). CDR3 amino acids: CASSLDGYRGYTF. The CDR3 region has the DNA TGTGCCAGCAGCTTGGATGGATACAGGGGATACACCTTC.

The chain uses TRBV7-9 and TRBJ2-1, with D unresolved. This CDR3 region has 14 residues. V lost 0 bases and J lost 1, with 4 bases in between. Germline assignment: CDR1 SEHNR and CDR2 FQNEAQ (reference sequence). The CDR3 nucleotides read TGTGCCAGCAGCTTAGCTTTTTCCTACAATGAGCAGTTCTTC. Encoded protein: CASSLAFSYNEQFF.

The rearrangement uses TRBV7-3 and TRBJ1-5, with TRBD1 as a possible D gene (6 bases). The V and J ends lost 3 bases and 5 bases respectively, with 8 bases between them. The CDR3 loop spans 13 amino acids. Germline CDR1 and CDR2: SGHTA and FQGTGA. The CDR3 loop reads CASSFGTHQPQHF. The CDR3 DNA reads TGTGCCAGCAGCTTTGGGACACATCAGCCCCAGCATTTT.

V is TRBV6-5 and J is TRBJ2-1, with D perhaps matching TRBD2 (6 bases). Germline lookup yields CDR1 MNHEY and CDR2 SVGAGI. The CDR3 covers 13 residues. With 10 bases removed from V and 7 bases from J, the gap between germline ends came to 17 bases. CDR3 residues: CAIRGSGANEQFF. The CDR3 DNA sequence: TGTGCCATAAGGGGTTCGGGAGCGAATGAGCAGTTCTTC.

This clone has only one observation. This sequence joins TRBV5-8 and TRBJ1-5; weak D call: TRBD1 (5 bases). The germline V and J ends were trimmed by 1 base and 6 bases, with 8 bases remaining between them. The germline V gene encodes CDR1 SGHTS and CDR2 YDEGEE. The CDR3 has 13 amino acids. CDR3 DNA sequence: TGTGCCAGCAGCTTGTTAGGGGTTCAGCCCCAGCATTTT. This sequence encodes CASSLLGVQPQHF.

The table lists this clone with a count of one. Here the CDR3 DNA reads TGTGCCAGCAGCTTCCTGGGACAAGACTACGAGCAGTACTTC. Its protein product is CASSFLGQDYEQYF. The chain uses TRBV5-6 and TRBJ2-7, with a weak D call TRBD1 (6 bases). Germline V gene lookup returns CDR1 SGHDT and CDR2 YYEEEE. The V and J ends lost 2 bases and 3 bases respectively, with 12 bases between them. CDR3 length: 14 amino acids. The entire variable domain, with the rest obtained from reference TRBV5-6 and TRBJ2-7, is as follows: DAGVTQSPTHLIKTRGQQVTLRCSPKSGHDTVSWYQQALGQGPQFIFQYYEEEERQRGNFPDRFSGHQFPNYSSELNVNALLLGDSALYLCASSFLGQDYEQYFGPGTRLTVT.

The rearrangement uses TRBV9 and TRBJ1-2, with no clear D. Germline V gene lookup returns CDR1 SGDLS and CDR2 YYNGEE. The CDR3 totals 14 residues. V was shortened by 0 bases and J by 8 bases, with 14 bases between the two germline ends. The CDR3, as DNA: TGTGCCAGCAGCGTAGATGTCTCCAGCGGGGGCTACACCTTC. Protein: CASSVDVSSGGYTF. Full variable domain (remainder filled in from reference TRBV9 and TRBJ1-2): DSGVTQTPKHLITATGQRVTLRCSPRSGDLSVYWYQQSLDQGLQFLIQYYNGEERAKGNILERFSAQQFPDLHSELNLSSLELGDSALYFCASSVDVSSGGYTFGSGTRLTVV.

V and J are TRBV19 and TRBJ2-3; maybe TRBD1 (6 bases). This CDR3 spans 13 amino acids. Germline CDR1 reads LNHDA; CDR2 reads SQIVND (reference sequence). Trimming took off 4 bases at V and 5 bases at J, with 10 bases between the two ends. In nucleotides, the CDR3 is TGTGCCAGTAGTACAGGGGCAGGAGATACGCAGTATTTT. It specifies CASSTGAGDTQYF.

The chain is built from TRBV5-1 and TRBJ2-1; TRBD2 aligns across 9 bases. The CDR3 totals 17 residues. V was clipped by 2 bases and J by 4 bases; unmatched bases: 10. Germline CDR1 and CDR2: SGHRS and YFSETQ. In DNA, the CDR3 is TGCGCCAGCAGCTTCGACCCGGGACTAGCCATATACAATGAGCAGTTCTTC. This sequence encodes CASSFDPGLAIYNEQFF.

The chain employs TRBV25-1 and TRBJ2-3; 8 bases agree with TRBD2. Germline CDR1 is MGHDK and CDR2 is SYGVNS. The CDR3 is 15 amino acids. Unmatched junction bases numbered 11, after V lost 6 bases and J lost 6 bases. The CDR3 nucleotides read TGTGCCAGCAGCCCCCCAGCGGGGGCAAGTGATACGCAGTATTTT. Protein sequence: CASSPPAGASDTQYF.

The V call is TRBV10-1, the J call TRBJ2-4; tentatively, D is TRBD1 (6 bases). Germline V gives CDR1 WNHNN, CDR2 SYGVQD (reference sequence). The V end was cut by 4 bases, the J end by 5 bases, with 15 bases between. The CDR3 is made up of 15 amino acids. CDR3 protein: CASSGSGTIENIQYF. The CDR3 DNA sequence: TGCGCCAGCAGTGGATCCGGGACAATCGAAAACATTCAGTACTTC.

The chain employs TRBV19 and TRBJ1-1; 11 bases fit TRBD1. Germline CDR1 LNHDA, CDR2 SQIVND (reference sequence). V shed 6 bases, J shed 4 bases, and the junction held 7 bases outside the gene matches. The CDR3 sequence is 15 residues long. The CDR3 coding sequence is TGTGCCAGTAGACCGAGGGGGACAGGGGGCACTGAAGCTTTCTTT. Translation: CASRPRGTGGTEAFF.

This chain connects TRBV4-1 to TRBJ1-2; possible D gene TRBD1, 5 bases. CDR3 length: 16 residues. Germline CDR1 reads MGHRA; CDR2 reads YSYEKL. V was pared by 0 bases and J by 4 bases, with 15 bases between. CDR3 residues: CASSQESFWGSYGYTF. DNA for the CDR3: TGCGCCAGCAGCCAAGAGAGTTTCTGGGGCTCCTATGGCTACACCTTC.

A remark on this clone: The same CDR3 arises from other DNA sequences in this sample as well. The chain couples TRBV19 to TRBJ2-1, with D maybe TRBD2 (6 bases). Trimming removed 5 bases from V and 0 bases from J, with 8 bases in between. CDR1 is LNHDA, CDR2 SQIVND, per germline (reference sequence). This CDR3 is 14 amino acids long. CDR3 residues: CASSRGNSYNEQFF. As DNA, the CDR3 is TGTGCCAGTAGTCGGGGGAACTCCTACAATGAGCAGTTCTTC.

On this clone: This CDR3 is also generated by other DNA sequences in the sample. This chain links TRBV18 with TRBJ2-7; TRBD1 is a possible D gene (5 bases). The V end was cut by 4 bases, the J end by 4 bases, with 14 bases between. This CDR3 region has 14 residues. Germline assignment: CDR1 KGHSH and CDR2 LQKENI. As DNA, the CDR3 is TGTGCCAGCTCACGGAAGACAGAGAAGTACGAGCAGTACTTC. Its translation is CASSRKTEKYEQYF.

The J gene is TRBJ2-2, the V gene TRBV11-3; TRBD1 aligns across 7 bases. In germline, CDR1 is SGHNT, CDR2 YENEEA. This CDR3 has 15 amino acids. V dropped 4 bases and J dropped 2; count of bases not matched to a gene: 4. The CDR3 reads CASSSHRGNTGELFF. CDR3 in DNA: TGTGCCAGCAGCTCCCACAGGGGTAACACCGGGGAGCTGTTTTTT.

The V call is TRBV30, the J call TRBJ1-1; D remains ambiguous. CDR1 is GTSNPN and CDR2 is SVGIG in the germline V gene (reference sequence). This CDR3 comprises 11 residues. The V and J ends lost 2 bases and 7 bases respectively, with 8 bases between them. The CDR3 DNA reads TGTGCCTGGAGTTACACAGATGAAGCTTTCTTT. The encoded protein is CAWSYTDEAFF.